The 31 T cell receptor beta chains presented below share a single source sample, sequenced in a study of shared clonotypes between healthy human individuals. Data came from immunoSEQ multiplex PCR; TCRdb stores just in-frame clones and leaves some out. The table shows approximately 2.1 million clones, with 90% to 95% occurring only once. The sequencing input was naive CD4+ T cells from PBMCs. As for subset: CD45RA+ positively selected. The receptors shown here come from a man in his late teens or twenties in good health. Some clones in this sample may be carry-over from other donors' samples.

J is TRBJ1-1 and V is TRBV2, with 8 bases lining up with TRBD1. Germline V CDR1 and CDR2: SNHLY, FYNNEI. This CDR3 region has 13 residues. Germline trimming cut 5 bases from V and 4 bases from J; bases unmatched to any gene: 3. The CDR3 sequence: CASSYDRGTEAFF. The CDR3 DNA is TGTGCCAGCAGTTACGACAGGGGCACTGAAGCTTTCTTT.

The DNA for the CDR3 is TGTGCCAGCAGTTCCCCAGGGCGTGAGCAGTACTTC. Protein product: CASSSPGREQYF. This sequence joins TRBV28 and TRBJ2-7; TRBD1 is a possible D gene (5 bases). This CDR3 has 12 amino acids. V lost 4 bases and J 7 bases, leaving 11 bases between the germline ends. Germline CDR1 is MDHEN and CDR2 is SYDVKM. Full variable domain (rest looked up from reference TRBV28 and TRBJ2-7): DVKVTQSSRYLVKRTGEKVFLECVQDMDHENMFWYRQDPGLGLRLIYFSYDVKMKEKGDIPEGYSVSREKKERFSLILESASTNQTSMYLCASSSPGREQYFGPGTRLTVT.

In the case of this clone: The same CDR3 arises from other DNA sequences in this sample as well. The chain couples TRBV11-3 to TRBJ2-1; no clear D gene. V was pared by 4 bases and J by 10 bases, with 8 bases between. The germline V gene encodes CDR1 SGHNT and CDR2 YENEEA. This CDR3 is 11 amino acids long. The CDR3 bases are TGTGCCAGCAGCTCGGATAGGGAGCAGTTCTTC. It codes for CASSSDREQFF.

The chain uses TRBV5-4 and TRBJ2-3; the D is unclear. There are 17 residues in the CDR3. CDR1 is SGHNT, CDR2 YYREEE, per germline (reference sequence). V gave up 4 bases and J gave up 1 base, with 19 bases separating them. The CDR3 sequence: CASSPLLASAGTDTQYF. For the CDR3, the DNA is TGTGCCAGCAGCCCATTGCTTGCCTCGGCGGGCACAGATACGCAGTATTTT.

CDR3 sequence: CASSILSGNEQFF. As DNA, the CDR3 is TGTGCCAGCAGCATCCTTAGCGGGAATGAGCAGTTCTTC. The genes are TRBV28 and TRBJ2-1; 7 bases line up with TRBD2. The CDR3 consists of 13 residues. Germline V gene lookup returns CDR1 MDHEN and CDR2 SYDVKM. The J segment lost 7 bases and the V segment lost 6 bases, leaving 6 bases of the junction unmatched. Variable domain in full (rest from reference TRBV28 and TRBJ2-1): DVKVTQSSRYLVKRTGEKVFLECVQDMDHENMFWYRQDPGLGLRLIYFSYDVKMKEKGDIPEGYSVSREKKERFSLILESASTNQTSMYLCASSILSGNEQFFGPGTRLTVL.

This rearrangement joins TRBV25-1 to TRBJ2-1; 16 positions match TRBD2. The CDR3 is made up of 16 amino acids. V dropped 6 bases and J dropped 9; count of bases not matched to a gene: 8. The germline CDR1 and CDR2 sequences are MGHDK and SYGVNS. The CDR3 protein is CASRERGTSGRGEQFF. CDR3 sequence (DNA): TGTGCCAGCAGAGAAAGGGGGACTAGCGGGAGGGGTGAGCAGTTCTTC.

The chain joins TRBV30 to TRBJ1-2; no firm D call. Germline V gives CDR1 GTSNPN, CDR2 SVGIG (reference sequence). The CDR3 sequence is 12 residues long. Trimming stripped 2 bases from V and 1 base from J, with 5 bases between. The CDR3 DNA is TGTGCCTGGAGTTTGCTTAACTATGGCTACACCTTC. It is translated as CAWSLLNYGYTF.

The CDR3 loop reads CATHRHRGEKLFF. The CDR3 nucleotides are TGTGCCACCCACCGCCATAGGGGTGAAAAACTGTTTTTT. The chain couples TRBV28 to TRBJ1-4, with D perhaps matching TRBD1 (5 bases). Trimming took 10 bases from V and 7 from J, leaving 16 bases between them. The germline V gene encodes CDR1 MDHEN and CDR2 SYDVKM. The length of the CDR3 is 13 residues.

This clone has a single count. Written as DNA, the CDR3 is TGTGCCAGCAGCTTAAGGGCAGGAGTATGGACAGGGGACTCCTACGAGCAGTACTTC. Residues: CASSLRAGVWTGDSYEQYF. This chain uses TRBV7-2 with TRBJ2-7; TRBD1 matches 9 bases. The CDR3 length is 19 residues. Germline loops: CDR1 SGHTA, CDR2 FQGNSA. V was pared by 2 bases and J by 0 bases, with 14 bases of the junction left unmatched.

This clone was counted only a few times. The genes are TRBV7-3 and TRBJ2-7; 14 bases agree with TRBD2. Trimming removed 5 bases from V and 9 bases from J; junction bases left unmatched: 6. CDR1 SGHTA and CDR2 FQGTGA come from the germline V gene. This CDR3 is built from 14 residues. The CDR3 nucleotides are TGTGCCAGCAGCCCCGGGACTAGCGGGAGCCCGCAGTACTTC. Protein: CASSPGTSGSPQYF.

This clone was recorded once. The chain employs TRBV5-1 and TRBJ2-5; no definite D call. Between the trimmed V and J ends, which lost 4 bases and 3 bases, there was a span of 10 bases. The CDR3 contains 13 residues. Germline V CDR1 and CDR2: SGHRS, YFSETQ. The CDR3 protein is CASSRIVEETQYF. DNA for the CDR3: TGCGCCAGCAGCCGGATCGTGGAAGAGACCCAGTACTTC.

This clone was seen just once. This chain uses TRBV4-2 with TRBJ2-5; tentative D call: TRBD1 (7 bases). Germline CDR1 reads LGHNA; CDR2 reads YNFKEQ. The ends were cut back, 1 base at V and 4 bases at J, with 16 bases in the middle. The CDR3 spans 16 residues. The CDR3 loop is CASSQVAGGLGETQYF. In DNA form, the CDR3 reads TGTGCCAGCAGCCAAGTCGCAGGGGGGTTGGGAGAGACCCAGTACTTC.

The chain has TRBV5-1 and TRBJ2-7, with 14 bases aligning to TRBD2. The CDR3 loop spans 15 amino acids. With 4 bases clipped from V and 4 bases from J, the junction kept 4 bases outside the gene matches. CDR1 is SGHRS, CDR2 YFSETQ, per germline. The CDR3 reads CASSPGLAGDYEQYF. CDR3 nucleotide sequence: TGCGCCAGCAGCCCGGGACTAGCGGGAGATTACGAGCAGTACTTC.

This chain uses TRBV14 with TRBJ1-2; 8 bases are a match to TRBD1. V dropped 2 bases and J dropped 8; count of bases not matched to a gene: 4. The CDR3 has 13 amino acids. Germline CDR1 SGHDN, CDR2 FVKESK. The CDR3 DNA sequence: TGTGCCAGCAGCCAACGTGACAGGGGCGGCTACACCTTC. It specifies CASSQRDRGGYTF.

V gene TRBV7-8 combines with J gene TRBJ2-7; 8 bases align to TRBD2. Trimming removed 1 base from V and 7 bases from J; junction bases left unmatched: 12. The CDR3 is 16 residues long. CDR1 is SGHVS, CDR2 FQNEAQ, per germline. The CDR3 nucleotides read TGTGCCAGCAGCTTAGTAGCGGGAAATCTCGCCGGGGAGCAGTACTTC. Protein product: CASSLVAGNLAGEQYF.

Concerning this clone: Other nucleotide sequences from this sample produce the same CDR3. This chain connects TRBV6-6 to TRBJ2-1; no reliable D call. Per germline, CDR1 MNHNY and CDR2 SVGAGI (reference sequence). The ends were cut back, 6 bases at V and 1 base at J, with 7 bases in the middle. The length of the CDR3 is 13 residues. CDR3 sequence: CASRGPSYNEQFF. The CDR3, as DNA: TGTGCCAGCAGAGGCCCTTCCTACAATGAGCAGTTCTTC.

Comment on this clone: Other DNA sequences from this sample encode an identical CDR3 as well. The rearrangement links TRBV19 to TRBJ1-1; D is ambiguous. Germline CDR1 is LNHDA and CDR2 is SQIVND (reference sequence). The CDR3 consists of 13 residues. The V end lost 3 bases, the J end lost 2 bases, and 7 bases lay between the germline ends. CDR3 region: CASSIEVNTEAFF. The CDR3 region has the DNA TGTGCCAGTAGTATCGAGGTAAACACTGAAGCTTTCTTT.

Details on this clone: Other DNA sequences in this sample translate to the same CDR3. CDR3 protein: CASSALSSYEQYF. CDR3 in DNA: TGTGCCAGCAGCGCGCTAAGCTCCTACGAGCAGTACTTC. J is TRBJ2-7 and V is TRBV5-6; D is uncertain. The CDR3 consists of 13 residues. The V end lost 4 bases, the J end lost 0 bases, and 8 bases lay between the germline ends. Germline V gene lookup returns CDR1 SGHDT and CDR2 YYEEEE.

The chain carries TRBV28 and TRBJ2-4; D perhaps matches TRBD1 (7 bases). The V end was cut by 1 base, the J end by 7 bases, with 14 bases between. This CDR3 comprises 15 residues. CDR1 is MDHEN and CDR2 is SYDVKM in the germline V gene. CDR3 sequence reads: CASSLLRQGGNIQYF. The CDR3 bases are TGTGCCAGCAGTTTATTACGGCAGGGGGGTAACATTCAGTACTTC.

Written as DNA, the CDR3 is TGTGCCAGAGGTCTAGGCATGAACACTGAAGCTTTCTTT. Its protein product is CARGLGMNTEAFF. The chain joins TRBV28 to TRBJ1-1; D remains ambiguous. CDR1 MDHEN and CDR2 SYDVKM come from the germline V gene. With 9 bases removed from V and 0 bases from J, the gap between germline ends came to 11 bases. This CDR3 comprises 13 residues. The variable domain in full, with the rest retrieved from reference TRBV28 and TRBJ1-1, is DVKVTQSSRYLVKRTGEKVFLECVQDMDHENMFWYRQDPGLGLRLIYFSYDVKMKEKGDIPEGYSVSREKKERFSLILESASTNQTSMYLCARGLGMNTEAFFGQGTRLTVV.

The CDR3 region has the DNA TGTGCCAGCAGCCCCAGGGCGACATTCACCTCCTACGAGCAGTACTTC. Its protein is CASSPRATFTSYEQYF. The chain is built from TRBV5-6 and TRBJ2-7; D is possibly TRBD1 (5 bases). CDR1 is SGHDT and CDR2 is YYEEEE in the germline V gene. The CDR3 has 16 residues. Trimming removed 4 bases at V and 0 bases at J, with 17 bases between.

V usage is TRBV7-2 and J usage is TRBJ2-1; D gene uncertain. V dropped 5 bases and J dropped 5 bases, with 10 bases sitting between them. The CDR3 runs to 13 residues. The V gene's germline CDR1 is SGHTA and CDR2 FQGNSA. This CDR3 is CASSLSSHNEQFF. DNA of the CDR3: TGTGCCAGCAGCCTGAGTAGTCACAATGAGCAGTTCTTC.

CDR3 loop: CASRYDRVSNQPQHF. In DNA, the CDR3 is TGTGCCAGCAGGTACGACAGGGTTAGCAATCAGCCCCAGCATTTT. V gene TRBV2 combines with J gene TRBJ1-5; 7 bases are a match to TRBD1. The germline gives CDR1 SNHLY, CDR2 FYNNEI. V lost 6 bases, J lost 0 bases, and 5 bases stayed unmatched. This CDR3 region has 15 residues.

The chain couples TRBV28 to TRBJ1-5; TRBD1 matches 10 bases. The CDR3 is 16 amino acids. Losses at the gene ends were 5 bases for V and 4 bases for J; bases not matched to a gene: 8. Germline CDR1 reads MDHEN; CDR2 reads SYDVKM. As DNA, the CDR3 is TGTGCCAGCAGTGAAGTGACAGGGGGCCGGAATCAGCCCCAGCATTTT. It encodes CASSEVTGGRNQPQHF.

V is TRBV25-1 and J is TRBJ1-1, with TRBD1 as a possible D gene (6 bases). V gave up 7 bases and J gave up 8 bases, with 17 bases separating them. The CDR3 consists of 13 residues. The V gene's germline CDR1 is MGHDK and CDR2 SYGVNS. Here the CDR3 DNA reads TGTGCCAGCATCGGTCCGGGGGCGGGCGAAGCTTTCTTT. Encoded protein: CASIGPGAGEAFF.

The CDR3: CASSLWGLAGGGEQYF. The DNA for the CDR3 is TGTGCCAGCAGTTTATGGGGACTAGCGGGAGGGGGGGAGCAGTACTTC. This chain links TRBV28 with TRBJ2-7, with 16 bases matching TRBD2. The CDR3 has 16 residues. The ends lost 0 bases at V and 7 bases at J; junction bases unmatched: 3. CDR1 is MDHEN, CDR2 SYDVKM, per germline.

The chain employs TRBV5-6 and TRBJ1-2; TRBD1 matches 11 bases. The germline V gene has CDR1 SGHDT and CDR2 YYEEEE. The trim removed 3 bases at V and 4 bases at J, leaving 17 bases unmatched. The CDR3 extends over 19 amino acids. CDR3 amino acids: CASSSSDRGRLGGRYGYTF. CDR3 DNA sequence: TGTGCCAGCAGCTCTTCGGACAGGGGGCGCCTCGGTGGTCGCTATGGCTACACCTTC.

V and J are TRBV7-8 and TRBJ2-1; D unclear. Germline V gene sequence: CDR1 SGHVS, CDR2 FQNEAQ. V was trimmed by 5 bases and J by 10 bases, leaving 9 bases between them. The length of the CDR3 is 11 residues. CDR3 region: CASSIVKEQFF. In DNA, the CDR3 is TGTGCCAGCAGCATTGTCAAGGAGCAGTTCTTC.

This clone appeared a single time. The CDR3 here is CASSSERLGNSPLHF. CDR3 bases: TGTGCCAGCAGCTCGGAGCGACTGGGGAATTCACCCCTCCACTTT. The V and J genes are TRBV5-4 and TRBJ1-6; no clear D gene. The CDR3 length is 15 residues. The germline V gene has CDR1 SGHNT and CDR2 YYREEE (reference sequence). V shed 3 bases and J shed 7 bases, with 14 bases lying between them.

A few counts support this clone. CDR3 coding DNA: TGTGCTAGTGGCCCCGGGACAGACTACAATGAGCAGTTCTTC. Translating it yields CASGPGTDYNEQFF. The chain joins TRBV12-5 to TRBJ2-1, with 7 nucleotides matching TRBD1. This CDR3 contains 14 residues. V dropped 6 bases and J dropped 3; count of bases not matched to a gene: 5. Per germline, CDR1 LGHNT and CDR2 FRNRAP. The full variable domain, with the rest looked up from reference TRBV12-5 and TRBJ2-1, is DARVTQTPRHKVTEMGQEVTMRCQPILGHNTVFWYRQTMMQGLELLAYFRNRAPLDDSGMPKDRFSAEMPDATLATLKIQPSEPRDSAVYFCASGPGTDYNEQFFGPGTRLTVL.

The chain joins TRBV6-5 to TRBJ1-5; D not certain. The CDR3 covers 11 residues. V was shortened by 11 bases and J by 3 bases, with 8 bases between the two germline ends. Germline CDR1 is MNHEY and CDR2 is SVGAGI. CDR3 nucleotide sequence: TGTGCCGGAAAACACAATCAGCCCCAGCATTTT. Translating gives CAGKHNQPQHF.